The next 27 T cell receptor delta chains were all read from a single sample in a study of gamma-delta chains in newborns, infants, children. TCRdb repeated clone calling on the reads with CATT. The sample includes 1,200 or so delta-chain clones, about 1.1% of them seen just once. Sequenced: blood. Receptor source: a child in good health.

This clone was seen a few times. The amino acid sequence in TCRdb belongs to a much larger clone and departs from this DNA's translation at residue 13, likely a sequencing read error; the sequence shown is translated from the DNA. The chain uses TRDV2 and TRDJ1; TRDD3 aligns across 7 bases. Germline CDR1 reads GEAIGNYY; CDR2 reads EKD. The CDR3 totals 14 residues. The CDR3 region is CACDSLRAGDKLTF. DNA for the CDR3: TGTGCCTGTGACAGCCTACGGGCTGGGGATAAACTCACCTTT.

The sample holds a few counts of this clone. A far larger clone is only one base removed, so a read error is likely. The chain is built from TRDV2 and TRDJ1; D gene unclear. Germline CDR1 and CDR2: GEAIGNYY and EKD. The CDR3 loop spans 14 amino acids. The CDR3 loop reads CACDSLLLTDKPIF. CDR3 nucleotide sequence: TGTGCCTGTGATAGCCTTTTATTGACCGATAAACCCATCTTT.

Concerning this clone: TCRdb's listed protein matches a much larger clone and diverges from this DNA's translation at residue 12, likely through a read error; the protein shown comes from the DNA. CDR3 in amino acids: CACDTLKRIPSFWDTRQMFF. The CDR3 DNA reads TGTGCCTGTGACACCTTGAAGCGGATTCCAAGCTTCTGGGACACCCGACAGATGTTTTTC. The gene calls are TRDV2 and TRDJ3; D not resolved. Germline CDR1 GEAIGNYY, CDR2 EKD. With 0 bases removed from V and 3 bases from J, the gap between germline ends came to 20 bases. The CDR3 has 20 amino acids.

With regard to this clone: This probably arose from a read error, given a far larger clone one base away. Within the sample, other DNA sequences also encode this same CDR3. The J gene is TRDJ1, the V gene TRDV2; 13 positions match TRDD3. The germline V gene has CDR1 GEAIGNYY and CDR2 EKD. Trimming cost V 0 bases and J 5 bases; bases outside gene matches: 8. The CDR3 runs 17 residues. The DNA of the CDR3 is TGTGCCTGTGACACCTTACTGGGGGATACGCGCACTGATAAACTCATCTTT. It yields the protein CACDTLLGDTRTDKLIF.

For this clone: This is likely an artifact of a read error, given a far larger clone one base away. In the same sample, other DNA sequences code for this CDR3. CDR3: CACDTGGYSSWDTRQMFF. The CDR3 DNA is TGTGCCTGTGACACAGGGGGATACAGCTCCTGGGACACCCGGCAGATGTTTTTC. The chain carries TRDV2 and TRDJ3, with TRDD3 matching over 9 bases. Germline values: CDR1 GEAIGNYY, CDR2 EKD. This CDR3 is 18 amino acids long.

This clone was picked up a small number of times. The protein held in TCRdb is that of a much larger clone and does not match this DNA's translation at residue 11, likely because of a read error; the protein shown is translated from the DNA. This chain links TRDV2 with TRDJ1; 8 bases agree with TRDD3. Germline V CDR1 and CDR2: GEAIGNYY, EKD. The CDR3 is 16 residues long. The trim removed 3 bases at V and 3 bases at J, leaving 11 bases unmatched. CDR3 coding DNA: TGTGCCTGTGACTCCGTCGGGGATACTCAAGCCGATAAACTCATCTTT. It encodes CACDSVGDTQADKLIF.

This clone is deemed large (0.1 to 1%). This sample includes further DNA sequences coding for the same CDR3. The genes are TRDV2 and TRDJ1; 11 nucleotides agree with TRDD3. The CDR3 runs 16 residues. The V gene's germline CDR1 is GEAIGNYY and CDR2 EKD. V shed 0 bases, J shed 3 bases, and the junction held 5 bases outside the gene matches. The CDR3 sequence: CACDTLGDTESDKLIF. CDR3 in DNA: TGTGCCTGTGACACCTTGGGGGATACGGAGTCCGATAAACTCATCTTT.

This clone is medium-sized in the sample. The chain employs TRDV2 and TRDJ3; TRDD3 agrees at 10 bases. Germline CDR1 is GEAIGNYY and CDR2 is EKD. The CDR3 spans 21 residues. The junction had 10 bases not matched to a gene; V was cut back by 0 bases and J by 0 bases. CDR3 nucleotides: TGTGCCTGTGACACCGCCGAGTTCTCTGGGGGATACTCCTGGGACACCCGACAGATGTTTTTC. This codes for CACDTAEFSGGYSWDTRQMFF.

Comments on this clone: With a far larger clone one base away, a read error is the likely cause. Other DNA variants within this sample encode the same CDR3. The rearrangement joins TRDV2 to TRDJ1; TRDD3 matches at 8 bases. Trimming at V came to 3 bases and at J to 1 base, leaving 15 bases not matched to a gene. Per the germline V gene, CDR1 is GEAIGNYY and CDR2 is EKD. The CDR3 length is 18 residues. The DNA of the CDR3 is TGTGCCTGTGACGCGATACTGGGGGCTAGTCGTGGCACCGATAAACTCATCTTT. It yields the protein CACDAILGASRGTDKLIF.

Notes on this clone: A read error likely explains this, since a far larger clone differs by one base. The sample has other DNA sequences that encode this CDR3 too. The genes are TRDV2 and TRDJ1, with a weak D call TRDD3 (5 bases). This CDR3 is built from 19 residues. Germline CDR1 and CDR2: GEAIGNYY and EKD. Here the CDR3 reads CACDTVDRSLTSHTDKLIF. The CDR3 DNA is TGTGCTTGTGACACCGTGGATAGGAGCCTTACCTCACACACCGATAAACTCATCTTT.

In this sample, this clone turned up a few times. TCRdb lists the protein of a much larger clone for this DNA, which differs at residue 4, so this is likely a read error; the protein given here is translated from the DNA itself. The rearrangement joins TRDV2 to TRDJ1; TRDD3 matches at 9 bases. Germline V gene lookup returns CDR1 GEAIGNYY and CDR2 EKD. CDR3 length: 16 residues. The CDR3 spells CACGTLLGDSHDKLIF. CDR3 DNA sequence: TGTGCCTGTGGCACCTTACTGGGGGACTCCCACGATAAACTCATCTTT.

About this clone: The protein TCRdb lists belongs to a much larger clone and differs from this DNA's translation at residue 3, which points to a read error; the protein shown is made from the DNA. The chain combines TRDV2 with TRDJ3; D uncertain. Germline V CDR1 and CDR2: GEAIGNYY, EKD. This CDR3 comprises 20 residues. The CDR3 bases are TGTGCCTCTGACACCTTGAAGCGGATTCCAAGCTCCTGGGACACCCGACAGATGTTTTTC. Its translation is CASDTLKRIPSSWDTRQMFF.

Of note for this clone: TCRdb's entry gives the protein of a much larger clone, which mismatches this DNA's translation at residue 11, likely from a read error; the protein reported here is translated from the DNA. The rearrangement links TRDV2 to TRDJ3, with 12 bases identical to TRDD3. The CDR3 has 20 amino acids. Germline V lookup: CDR1 GEAIGNYY, CDR2 EKD. V trimming: 1 base; J trimming: 0 bases; junction bases outside the gene matches: 6. CDR3 nucleotides: TGTGCCTGTGACACTATGGCTGGGGGATACGACTCCTGGGACACCCGACAGATGTTTTTC. The encoded protein is CACDTMAGGYDSWDTRQMFF.

This clone was seen only a few times. A far larger clone lies a single base away; this is likely a read error. Distinct nucleotide sequences in the sample also encode this CDR3. The gene calls are TRDV2 and TRDJ1; 7 bases match TRDD3. The CDR3 totals 14 residues. Trimming removed 3 bases from V and 4 bases from J; junction bases left unmatched: 7. From germline, CDR1 is GEAIGNYY and CDR2 EKD. The CDR3 loop reads CACDLTGVGDKLIF. In nucleotides, the CDR3 is TGTGCCTGTGACCTTACTGGGGTGGGCGATAAACTCATCTTT.

In this sample, this clone turned up a few times. TCRdb attributes to this sequence the protein of a much larger clone, which differs from the DNA translation at residue 4; a read error is likely, and the protein displayed is translated from the DNA. J is TRDJ3 and V is TRDV2; TRDD3 is a possible D gene (6 bases). CDR1 is GEAIGNYY, CDR2 EKD, per germline. This CDR3 has 18 residues. In nucleotides, the CDR3 is TGTGCCTGTGGCACCGCGGTGGGGATCTCCTGGGACACCCGACAGATGTTTTTC. This sequence encodes CACGTAVGISWDTRQMFF.

A note on this clone: TCRdb's entry gives the protein of a much larger clone, which mismatches this DNA's translation at residue 14, likely from a read error; the protein reported here is translated from the DNA. The chain recombines TRDV2 with TRDJ1, with TRDD3 identical over 12 bases. The V gene's germline CDR1 is GEAIGNYY and CDR2 EKD. The CDR3 totals 16 residues. CDR3: CACDLLGDTLDDKHIF. The DNA of the CDR3 is TGTGCCTGTGACCTCCTGGGGGATACGCTTGACGATAAACACATCTTT.

In regard to this clone: A read error likely explains why the TCRdb protein, taken from a much larger clone, differs from this DNA's translation at residue 10; the protein shown is translated from the DNA. In DNA, the CDR3 is TGTGCCTGTGACACAGTAGGCGTGGTGGAGGTCGACACCGATAAACCCATCTTT. It codes for CACDTVGVVEVDTDKPIF. V gene TRDV2 combines with J gene TRDJ1; D is ambiguous. CDR1 and CDR2 from the germline V gene are GEAIGNYY and EKD. The CDR3 spans 18 residues.

This clone is labeled as large. The genes are TRDV2 and TRDJ1, with 11 positions matching TRDD3. The CDR3 is 18 residues long. Germline trimming cut 0 bases from V and 1 base from J; bases unmatched to any gene: 9. The germline CDR1 and CDR2 sequences are GEAIGNYY and EKD. The CDR3 DNA is TGTGCCTGTGACACCGTTTTACTGGGGGATAGACCCACCGATAAACTCATCTTT. Its protein product is CACDTVLLGDRPTDKLIF.

With regard to this clone: This likely reflects a read error, since a far larger clone is one base away. Other DNA sequences in this specimen translate into the identical CDR3. The rearrangement links TRDV2 to TRDJ3; the match to TRDD3 covers 8 bases. V was clipped by 1 base and J by 0 bases; unmatched bases: 7. CDR3 size: 19 residues. Germline loops: CDR1 GEAIGNYY, CDR2 EKD. Here the CDR3 reads CACDTTGGSSSWDTRQMFF. The CDR3 DNA sequence: TGTGCCTGTGACACGACTGGGGGGTCCAGCTCCTGGGACACCCGACAGATGTTTTTC.

The sample holds a few counts of this clone. This DNA translates differently at residue 7 from the TCRdb protein, which is that of a much larger clone; a read error is likely, and the protein shown is the DNA's own translation. The V call is TRDV2, the J call TRDJ1; D is ambiguous. Germline V gene lookup returns CDR1 GEAIGNYY and CDR2 EKD. The germline V and J ends were trimmed by 0 bases and 4 bases, with 14 bases remaining between them. The CDR3 loop spans 15 amino acids. The CDR3 protein is CACDTVRAKGDKLIF. CDR3 bases: TGTGCCTGTGACACCGTTAGGGCCAAAGGCGATAAACTCATCTTT.

In regard to this clone: Only one base separates this from a far larger clonotype, so it likely reflects a read error. Other DNA sequences in the sample encode the same CDR3. The chain couples TRDV2 to TRDJ3, with TRDD3 identical over 7 bases. The germline gives CDR1 GEAIGNYY, CDR2 EKD. The CDR3 covers 20 residues. DNA for the CDR3: TGCGCCTGTGACACCGGTTGGGGGACGCATAGCTCCTGGGACACCCGACAGATGTTTTTC. Its translation: CACDTGWGTHSSWDTRQMFF.

This clone was detected only a few times. A far larger clone is one base from this, pointing to a likely read error. Other nucleotide sequences in the sample specify the same CDR3. The V and J genes are TRDV2 and TRDJ1, with 12 bases aligning to TRDD3. CDR3 length: 18 amino acids. Germline-derived CDR1 and CDR2 are GEAIGNYY and EKD. V shed 1 base, J shed 0 bases, and the junction held 8 bases outside the gene matches. CDR3 residues: CACDTLGDTSRDTDKLIF. The CDR3 region has the DNA TGTGCCTGTGACACGCTGGGGGATACGTCCCGGGACACCGATAAACTCATCTTT.

Concerning this clone: The protein recorded in TCRdb matches a much larger clone and deviates from this DNA's translation at residue 12, suggesting a read error; the protein here is obtained by translating the DNA. The genes are TRDV2 and TRDJ2; the match to TRDD3 covers 12 bases. There are 18 residues in the CDR3. CDR1 GEAIGNYY and CDR2 EKD come from the germline V gene. Losses at the gene ends were 1 base for V and 4 bases for J; bases not matched to a gene: 9. The chain's CDR3 is CACDTLTGGYSATAQLFF. CDR3 nucleotides: TGTGCCTGTGACACTCTTACTGGGGGATACTCGGCGACAGCACAACTCTTCTTT.

In its sample, this clone was seen a few times. A read error is likely here: a far larger clone is one base away. Other DNA sequences within the sample encode an identical CDR3. This chain uses TRDV2 with TRDJ1; D possibly corresponds to TRDD3 (5 bases). The CDR3 runs to 15 residues. The germline V gene encodes CDR1 GEAIGNYY and CDR2 EKD. As DNA, the CDR3 is TGCGCCTGTGACCCCGTCGGGGGGGGCACCGATAAACTCATCTTT. Its translation is CACDPVGGGTDKLIF.

In its sample, this clone was seen a few times. A far larger clone is only one base removed, so a read error is likely. The CDR3 loop reads CACDAVPSSHGELSTGGLYDKLIF. CDR3 DNA: TGTGCCTGTGACGCCGTACCTTCATCTCACGGAGAGCTAAGTACTGGGGGGCTCTACGATAAACTCATCTTT. This chain uses TRDV2 with TRDJ1; TRDD3 aligns across 8 bases. The CDR3 runs 24 residues. Germline V gene data show CDR1 as GEAIGNYY and CDR2 as EKD. With V trimmed by 3 bases and J by 4 bases, 36 bases remained unmatched.

To note about this clone: TCRdb attributes to this sequence the protein of a much larger clone, which differs from the DNA translation at residue 5; a read error is likely, and the protein displayed is translated from the DNA. V usage is TRDV2 and J usage is TRDJ1; TRDD3 matches at 7 bases. The germline V gene encodes CDR1 GEAIGNYY and CDR2 EKD. Losses at the gene ends were 6 bases for V and 5 bases for J; bases not matched to a gene: 11. This CDR3 is 14 amino acids long. CDR3 DNA sequence: TGTGCCTGTAACGCACTGGGGATCACGGATAAACTCATCTTT. The encoded protein is CACNALGITDKLIF.

To note about this clone: Translating this DNA gives a protein that differs at residue 14 from the TCRdb one, which belongs to a much larger clone; a read error is likely, and the protein shown is this translation. The chain has TRDV2 and TRDJ1, with 10 bases identical to TRDD3. Germline CDR1 is GEAIGNYY and CDR2 is EKD. The CDR3 is 16 amino acids. The CDR3: CACDPLGGYQNDKPIF. DNA of the CDR3: TGTGCCTGTGACCCCCTTGGGGGATACCAGAACGATAAACCCATCTTT.